This record covers a single T cell receptor beta chain. Its target is not known. Clones were read by immunoSEQ multiplex PCR, and TCRdb kept only the in-frame ones, dropping some. This table holds about 53,000 clones, about 93% found once. The V gene's germline CDR1 is SGHAT and CDR2 FQNNGV. Losses at the gene ends were 4 bases for V and 3 bases for J; bases not matched to a gene: 3. This CDR3 region has 14 residues. This sample was taken from a study of early stage breast cancer tumors. The study, taken as a whole, reports: Comparing each tissue with blood distinguished tumor from normal in most of the 16 patients. Commonly generated sequences made up most enriched TCRB sequences shared between patients.

Material: blood. This TCR was sampled from a person aged 65 to 85 with breast cancer. The chain joins TRBV11-2 to TRBJ2-7; 10 nucleotides agree with TRBD2. The CDR3 coding sequence is TGTGCCAGCAGCTCTGGGACTAGCGACTACGAGCAGTACTTC. Its protein product is CASSSGTSDYEQYF.